This T cell receptor beta chain was recorded in a study of T cells in women clearing cervical HPV infection. Study-level results: CIN3+ cases had significantly higher TCR richness than controls; evenness did not differ. Controls had more TRBV6-7 (0.16%) than cases (roughly 0.11%).

The CDR3 extends over 15 amino acids. V lost 3 bases, J lost 1 base, and 12 bases lay in between. Germline V gives CDR1 SGHAT, CDR2 FQNNGV. TCR beta CDR3 amplified by multiplex PCR from roughly 1,100 ng genomic DNA. The protocol was immunoSEQ multiplex PCR, while the TCRdb copy is restricted to in-frame clones and leaves out a portion. The repertoire shows roughly 38,000 clones; the top ten hold just under 6.5%. A remark on this clone: Antigen unknown. The CDR3 end falls 3 residues outside the read, so it is completed with the germline J gene.

The material sequenced was blood buffy coat. The receptor was derived from a woman aged 18 to 75 with a cervical HPV16 infection that either progressed to CIN3+ or cleared (not recorded which). The V and J genes are TRBV11-2 and TRBJ1-1, with D possibly TRBD1 on 6 matching bases. CDR3: CASSFAGGGNTEAFF. The CDR3 bases that were read are TGTGCCAGCAGCTTTGCGGGAGGGGGGAACACTGAA.